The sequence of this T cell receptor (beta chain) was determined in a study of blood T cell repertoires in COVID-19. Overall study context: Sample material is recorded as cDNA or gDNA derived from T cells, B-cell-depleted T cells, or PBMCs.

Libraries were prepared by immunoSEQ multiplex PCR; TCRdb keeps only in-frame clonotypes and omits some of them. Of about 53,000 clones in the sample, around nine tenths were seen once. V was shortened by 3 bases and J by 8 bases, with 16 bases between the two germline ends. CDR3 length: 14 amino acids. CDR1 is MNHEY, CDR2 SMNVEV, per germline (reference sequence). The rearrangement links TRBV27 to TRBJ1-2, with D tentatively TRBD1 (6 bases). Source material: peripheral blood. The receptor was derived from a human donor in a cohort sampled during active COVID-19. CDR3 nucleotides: TGTGCCAGCAGTTTTACCGGGGCCAGGGGAGGCTACACCTTC. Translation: CASSFTGARGGYTF.